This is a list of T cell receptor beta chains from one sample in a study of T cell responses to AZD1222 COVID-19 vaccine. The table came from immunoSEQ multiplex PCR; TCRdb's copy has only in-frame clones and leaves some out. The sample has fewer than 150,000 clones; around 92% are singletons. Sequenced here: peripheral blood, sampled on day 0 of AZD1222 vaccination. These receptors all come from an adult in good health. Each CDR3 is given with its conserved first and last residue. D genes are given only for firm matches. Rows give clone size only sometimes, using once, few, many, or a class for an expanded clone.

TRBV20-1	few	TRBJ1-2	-	CSARRTDGGTF	TGCAGTGCTAGAAGGACCGACGGGGGCACCTTC
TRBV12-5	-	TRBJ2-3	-	CASGLVGGTQYF	TGTGCTAGTGGTTTGGTCGGGGGTACGCAGTATTTT
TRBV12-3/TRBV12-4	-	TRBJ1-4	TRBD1	CASRAGGEKLFF	TGTGCCAGCAGAGCAGGGGGTGAAAAACTGTTTTTT
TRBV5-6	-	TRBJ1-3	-	CASSLLEASGNTIYF	TGTGCCAGCAGCTTGTTGGAGGCCTCTGGAAACACCATATATTTT
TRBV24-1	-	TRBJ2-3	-	CATSDAGETTDTQYF	TGTGCCACCAGTGACGCCGGGGAAACCACAGATACGCAGTATTTT
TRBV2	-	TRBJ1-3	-	CASSEVTDSGNTIYF	TGTGCCAGCAGTGAAGTTACAGACTCTGGAAACACCATATATTTT
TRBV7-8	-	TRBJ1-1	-	CASSLGGGGPRTEAFF	TGTGCCAGCAGCTTAGGAGGTGGGGGCCCGAGGACTGAAGCTTTCTTT
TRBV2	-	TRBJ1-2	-	CASSSTANYGYTF	TGTGCCAGCAGTTCCACAGCCAACTATGGCTACACCTTC
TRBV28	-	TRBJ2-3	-	CASTNTDTQYF	TGTGCCAGCACTAACACCGATACGCAGTATTTT
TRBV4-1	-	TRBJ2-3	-	CASSQDPQVLSTDTQYF	TGCGCCAGCAGCCAAGATCCCCAGGTCTTAAGCACAGATACGCAGTATTTT
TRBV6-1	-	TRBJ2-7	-	CASSDNVLSYEQYF	TGTGCCAGCAGTGATAACGTCCTCTCCTACGAGCAGTACTTC
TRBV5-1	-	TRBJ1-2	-	CASSFGVRYGYTF	TGCGCCAGCAGCTTTGGCGTTCGGTATGGCTACACCTTC
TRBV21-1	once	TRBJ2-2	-	CASSKVLLKNTGELFF	TGTGCCAGCAGCAAAGTGCTACTCAAGAACACCGGGGAGCTGTTTTTT
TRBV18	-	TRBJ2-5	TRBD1	CASSLGGARYQETQYF	TGTGCCAGCTCCTTAGGGGGCGCAAGGTACCAAGAGACCCAGTACTTC
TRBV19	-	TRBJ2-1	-	CASGWVRQNEQFF	TGTGCCAGCGGGTGGGTCCGTCAGAATGAGCAGTTCTTC
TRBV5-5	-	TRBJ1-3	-	CASSSRWGSGNTIYF	TGTGCCAGCAGCTCGCGATGGGGGTCTGGAAACACCATATATTTT
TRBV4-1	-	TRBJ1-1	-	CASSKPYRNTEAFF	TGCGCCAGCAGCAAACCATACAGGAACACTGAAGCTTTCTTT
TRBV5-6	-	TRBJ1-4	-	CASSLTGRTNEKLFF	TGTGCCAGCAGCTTGACGGGGAGAACTAATGAAAAACTGTTTTTT
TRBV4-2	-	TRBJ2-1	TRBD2	CASSLALAGGNNEQFF	TGTGCCAGCAGTCTAGCCCTAGCGGGGGGCAACAATGAGCAGTTCTTC
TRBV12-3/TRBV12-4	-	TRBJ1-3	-	CASSRGPGNTIYF	TGTGCCAGCAGTCGGGGACCTGGAAACACCATATATTTT
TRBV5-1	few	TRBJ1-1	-	CASSLAGSSYMNTEAFF	TGCGCCAGCAGCTTGGCCGGGAGTTCCTACATGAACACTGAAGCTTTCTTT
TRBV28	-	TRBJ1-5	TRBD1	CASSWTGINQPQHF	TGTGCCAGCAGTTGGACAGGGATTAATCAGCCCCAGCATTTT
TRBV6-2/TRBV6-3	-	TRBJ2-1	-	CASSYNRGLKVYNEQFF	TGTGCCAGCAGTTATAATAGGGGACTCAAGGTCTACAATGAGCAGTTCTTC
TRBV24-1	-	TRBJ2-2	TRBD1	CATSEPTGGVGTGELFF	TGTGCCACCAGTGAGCCGACAGGGGGCGTCGGCACCGGGGAGCTGTTTTTT
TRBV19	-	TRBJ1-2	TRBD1	CASATGAYYGYTF	TGTGCCAGTGCGACAGGGGCATACTATGGCTACACCTTC
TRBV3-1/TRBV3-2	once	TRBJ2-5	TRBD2	CASSQGLAGSGTQYF	TGTGCCAGCAGCCAAGGGTTAGCGGGTAGCGGAACCCAGTACTTC
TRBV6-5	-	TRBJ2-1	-	CASTLDYNEQFF	TGTGCCAGCACGTTAGACTACAATGAGCAGTTCTTC
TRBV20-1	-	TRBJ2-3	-	CSGGSTDTQYF	TGCAGTGGGGGCTCGACAGATACGCAGTATTTT
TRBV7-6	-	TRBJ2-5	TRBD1	CASSLMGQPQETQYF	TGTGCCAGCAGCCTGATGGGACAGCCCCAAGAGACCCAGTACTTC
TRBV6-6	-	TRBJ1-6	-	CASTSISVSPLHF	TGTGCCAGCACCTCCATCTCGGTTTCACCCCTCCACTTT
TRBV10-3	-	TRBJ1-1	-	CAISDQQGSNTEAFF	TGTGCCATCAGTGATCAGCAGGGCTCTAACACTGAAGCTTTCTTT
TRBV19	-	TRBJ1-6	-	CASRQDSRGISPLHF	TGTGCCAGTAGACAGGACAGCAGAGGCATTTCACCCCTCCACTTT
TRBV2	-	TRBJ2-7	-	CASTPLTYEQYF	TGTGCCAGCACTCCTTTAACCTACGAGCAGTACTTC
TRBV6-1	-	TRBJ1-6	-	CASSEYGMNNSPLHF	TGTGCCAGCAGTGAATATGGGATGAATAATTCACCCCTCCACTTT
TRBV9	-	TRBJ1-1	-	CASSSSSAEAFF	TGTGCCAGCAGCTCCAGTTCGGCTGAAGCTTTCTTT
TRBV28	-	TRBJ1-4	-	CASNGQNHEKLFF	TGTGCCAGTAATGGACAGAATCATGAAAAACTGTTTTTT
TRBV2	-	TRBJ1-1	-	CASRLTGFAEAFF	TGTGCCAGCAGGCTAACAGGATTTGCTGAAGCTTTCTTT
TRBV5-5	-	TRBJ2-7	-	CASSRGTRGYEQYF	TGTGCCAGCAGCCGGGGGACACGGGGTTACGAGCAGTACTTC
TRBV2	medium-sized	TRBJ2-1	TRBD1	CATARDSSYNEQFF	TGTGCCACCGCCCGGGACAGCTCCTACAATGAGCAGTTCTTC
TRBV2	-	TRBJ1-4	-	CASRSRDLNEKLFF	TGTGCCAGCAGGTCCCGGGACCTTAATGAAAAACTGTTTTTT
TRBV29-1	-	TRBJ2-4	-	CSVVSAGGSVARENIQYF	TGCAGCGTTGTTTCAGCGGGCGGGTCAGTTGCACGAGAAAACATTCAGTACTTC
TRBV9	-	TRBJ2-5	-	CASSGYGATGAQYF	TGTGCCAGCAGCGGCTACGGGGCCACGGGAGCCCAGTACTTC
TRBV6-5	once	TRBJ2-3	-	CASKNDIRSTDTQYF	TGTGCCAGCAAGAACGACATACGAAGCACAGATACGCAGTATTTT
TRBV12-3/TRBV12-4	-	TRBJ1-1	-	CASRTIGPTEAFF	TGTGCCAGCAGGACGATTGGCCCCACTGAAGCTTTCTTT
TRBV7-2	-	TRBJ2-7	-	CASSLVAGRNEQYF	TGTGCCAGCAGCTTAGTCGCAGGGCGGAACGAGCAGTACTTC
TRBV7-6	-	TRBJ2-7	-	CASSLYGQTYEQYF	TGTGCCAGCAGCTTATATGGGCAGACCTACGAGCAGTACTTC
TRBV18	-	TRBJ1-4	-	CASSGQMKELFF	TGTGCCAGCTCAGGACAGATGAAGGAACTGTTTTTT
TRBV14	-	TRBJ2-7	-	CASSLYPSYEQYF	TGTGCCAGCAGCCTCTACCCTAGCTACGAGCAGTACTTC
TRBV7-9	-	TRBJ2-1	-	CASSFSVWNEQFF	TGTGCCAGCAGCTTCTCCGTGTGGAATGAGCAGTTCTTC
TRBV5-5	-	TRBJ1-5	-	CASSLVAGQAQPQHF	TGTGCCAGCAGCTTAGTGGCAGGTCAGGCTCAGCCCCAGCATTTT